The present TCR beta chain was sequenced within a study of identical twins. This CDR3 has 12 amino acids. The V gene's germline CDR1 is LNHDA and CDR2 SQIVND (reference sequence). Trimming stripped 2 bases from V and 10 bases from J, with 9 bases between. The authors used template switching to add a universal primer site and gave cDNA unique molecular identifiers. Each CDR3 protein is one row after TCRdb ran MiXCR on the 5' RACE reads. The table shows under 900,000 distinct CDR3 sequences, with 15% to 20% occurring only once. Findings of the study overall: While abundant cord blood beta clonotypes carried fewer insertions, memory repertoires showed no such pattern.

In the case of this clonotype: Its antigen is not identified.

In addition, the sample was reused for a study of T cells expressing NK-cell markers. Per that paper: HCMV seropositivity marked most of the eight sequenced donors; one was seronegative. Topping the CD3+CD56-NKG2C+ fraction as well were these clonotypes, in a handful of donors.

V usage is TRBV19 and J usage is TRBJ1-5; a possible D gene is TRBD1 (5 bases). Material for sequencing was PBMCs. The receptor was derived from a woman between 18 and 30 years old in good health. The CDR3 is CASSIFRDPQHF. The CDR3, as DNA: TGTGCCAGTAGTATATTCCGGGACCCCCAGCATTTT.